A single sample is the source of the 6 T cell receptor beta chains below, sequenced in a study of blood T cell repertoires in COVID-19. Sequencing was performed with immunoSEQ multiplex PCR; in TCRdb, only in-frame clones are kept and a portion is missing. Seen here are about 130,000 clones, 70% to 80% observed once, and the top ten hold approximately 5%. Sequencing input: peripheral blood. These receptors were taken from a woman aged 70-85 years with COVID-19, enrolled during active disease.

V is TRBV6-4 and J is TRBJ2-3; TRBD2 aligns across 9 bases. CDR1 is MRHNA, CDR2 SNTAGT, per germline. V trimming: 2 bases; J trimming: 4 bases; junction bases outside the gene matches: 7. The CDR3 has 16 amino acids. Written as DNA, the CDR3 is TGTGCCAGCAGTGACGAGGCGGGGGGGCCATCAGATACGCAGTATTTT. Protein sequence: CASSDEAGGPSDTQYF.

This clone was picked up one time. This sequence joins TRBV7-9 and TRBJ2-7, with 8 bases fitting TRBD1. With 7 bases clipped from V and 2 bases from J, the junction kept 10 bases outside the gene matches. The CDR3 totals 15 residues. The germline CDR1 and CDR2 sequences are SEHNR and FQNEAQ (reference sequence). This CDR3 reads CASNSGTGATYEQYF. CDR3 coding DNA: TGTGCCAGCAACTCCGGGACAGGCGCTACCTACGAGCAGTACTTC. Variable domain in full (rest from reference TRBV7-9 and TRBJ2-7): DTGVSQNPRHKITKRGQNVTFRCDPISEHNRLYWYRQTLGQGPEFLTYFQNEAQLEKSRLLSDRFSAERPKGSFSTLEIQRTEQGDSAMYLCASNSGTGATYEQYFGPGTRLTVT.

The chain combines TRBV7-6 with TRBJ1-6, with unresolved D. Trimming removed 1 base from V and 6 bases from J, with 4 bases in between. The CDR3 has 13 amino acids. Germline assignment: CDR1 SGHVS and CDR2 FNYEAQ. CDR3 loop: CASSLGSNSPLHF. CDR3 sequence (DNA): TGTGCCAGCAGCTTAGGCAGTAATTCACCCCTCCACTTT.

This clone was observed a few times. V gene TRBV11-2 combines with J gene TRBJ1-1, with D possibly TRBD1 on 6 matching bases. The CDR3 extends over 13 amino acids. V gave up 4 bases and J gave up 5 bases, with 11 bases separating them. Germline V gene data show CDR1 as SGHAT and CDR2 as FQNNGV. CDR3 protein: CASSSGVGTEAFF. The CDR3, as DNA: TGTGCCAGCAGCTCAGGGGTAGGGACTGAAGCTTTCTTT.

V gene TRBV7-2 combines with J gene TRBJ1-1; TRBD1 agrees at 8 bases. Germline CDR1 is SGHTA and CDR2 is FQGNSA. The CDR3 is made up of 14 amino acids. With V trimmed by 4 bases and J by 8 bases, 9 bases remained unmatched. The CDR3 loop reads CASSSGTGKREAFF. The CDR3 nucleotides are TGTGCCAGCAGCTCAGGGACAGGAAAGAGGGAAGCTTTCTTT.

The chain is built from TRBV5-6 and TRBJ2-7; 10 bases line up with TRBD1. With 2 bases clipped from V and 1 base from J, the junction kept 6 bases outside the gene matches. CDR1 SGHDT and CDR2 YYEEEE come from the germline V gene. The CDR3 contains 16 residues. CDR3 DNA sequence: TGTGCCAGCAGCTTCCGACAGGGGGCACTATCCTACGAGCAGTACTTC. This translates into CASSFRQGALSYEQYF. Full variable domain (outside the CDR3, taken from reference TRBV5-6 and TRBJ2-7): DAGVTQSPTHLIKTRGQQVTLRCSPKSGHDTVSWYQQALGQGPQFIFQYYEEEERQRGNFPDRFSGHQFPNYSSELNVNALLLGDSALYLCASSFRQGALSYEQYFGPGTRLTVT.